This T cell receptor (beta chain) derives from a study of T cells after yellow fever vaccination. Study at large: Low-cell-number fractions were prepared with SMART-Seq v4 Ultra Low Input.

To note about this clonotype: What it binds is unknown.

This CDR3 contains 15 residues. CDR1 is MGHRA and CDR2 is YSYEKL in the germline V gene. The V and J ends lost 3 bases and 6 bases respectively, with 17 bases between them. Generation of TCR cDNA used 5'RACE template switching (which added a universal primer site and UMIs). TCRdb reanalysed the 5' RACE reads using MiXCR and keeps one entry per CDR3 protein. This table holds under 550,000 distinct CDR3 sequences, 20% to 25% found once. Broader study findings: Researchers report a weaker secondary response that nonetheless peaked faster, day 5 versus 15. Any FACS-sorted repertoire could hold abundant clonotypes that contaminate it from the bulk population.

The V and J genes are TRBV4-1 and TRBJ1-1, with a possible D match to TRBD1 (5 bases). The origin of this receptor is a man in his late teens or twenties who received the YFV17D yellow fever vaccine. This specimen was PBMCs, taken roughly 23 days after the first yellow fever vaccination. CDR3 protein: CASSQTDIGDAEAFF. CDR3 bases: TGCGCCAGCAGCCAGACGGACATTGGTGACGCTGAAGCTTTCTTT.